The 29 T cell receptor beta chains below come from one sample, sequenced in a study of tumor-infiltrating lymphocytes in primary liver carcinoma. The researchers obtained blood RNA from unsorted whole blood and also extracted germline DNA. TCR beta cDNA was reverse-transcribed from about 500 ng of total RNA. The reaction used a constant-region primer and ProtoScript II reverse transcriptase. It was through three nested multiplex PCR rounds of slightly modified ARM-PCR that TCR beta libraries arose. Two initial PCR rounds of around 9 cycles each paired TRBV1-TRBV30 forward primers with a C-beta reverse primer. TCRdb independently ran MiXCR on the multiplex PCR reads; one entry per CDR3 protein. The table shows approximately 300,000 distinct CDR3 sequences, with approximately 60% occurring only once. The sample was peripheral blood. The receptor set was obtained from a man aged 35 to 55 with primary liver carcinoma and hepatitis B virus infection.

The V and J genes are TRBV30 and TRBJ2-6; TRBD1 is a possible D gene (5 bases). This CDR3 spans 15 amino acids. The germline gives CDR1 GTSNPN, CDR2 SVGIG (reference sequence). Trimming shortened V by 4 bases and J by 0 bases, and 10 bases separated the two germline ends. The CDR3, as DNA: TGTGCCTGGACTACGACAGACTCTGGGGCCAACGTCCTGACTTTC. As protein: CAWTTTDSGANVLTF.

Many counts were recorded for this clonotype. The V and J genes are TRBV12-3 or TRBV12-4 and TRBJ2-1; 8 positions match TRBD2. Trimming removed 6 bases from V and 4 bases from J; junction bases left unmatched: 5. The CDR3 is 14 amino acids. The CDR3 coding sequence is TGTGCCAGCAGGGTCAGCGGGAGTTACAATGAGCAGTTCTTC. This sequence encodes CASRVSGSYNEQFF.

This clonotype was picked up many times. The chain is built from TRBV6-5 and TRBJ2-3, with D possibly matching TRBD2 (5 bases). V shed 0 bases and J shed 3 bases, with 7 bases lying between them. Germline assignment: CDR1 MNHEY and CDR2 SVGAGI. This CDR3 has 14 amino acids. CDR3 region: CASSYSPGTDTQYF. DNA of the CDR3: TGTGCCAGCAGTTACTCACCGGGGACAGATACGCAGTATTTT.

With regard to this clonotype: A much bigger clone sits one base away, suggesting this may be a read error. The chain links TRBV19 to TRBJ2-2; the match to TRBD2 covers 7 bases. Germline V gene sequence: CDR1 LNHDA, CDR2 SQIVND (reference sequence). The CDR3 contains 14 residues. V lost 11 bases, J lost 7 bases, and 13 bases stayed unmatched. CDR3 residues: CASSNGGEGGELFF. Written as DNA, the CDR3 is TGTGCCTCCTCCAACGGAGGGGAGGGCGGGGAGCTGTTTTTT.

Details on this clonotype: This may stem from a read error, because a much larger clone lies one nucleotide away. In this CDR3 the conserved last residue, phenylalanine or tryptophan, is missing, so a read error is likely. The chain links TRBV12-3 or TRBV12-4 to TRBJ2-2; TRBD2 matches at 8 bases. V trimming: 5 bases; J trimming: 3 bases; junction bases outside the gene matches: 5. The CDR3 is 15 amino acids. The CDR3: CASSQREHDTGELFL. In DNA form, the CDR3 reads TGTGCCAGCAGTCAGCGGGAGCATGACACCGGGGAGCTGTTTCTT.

The J gene is TRBJ2-2, the V gene TRBV6-2 or TRBV6-3; TRBD2 matches at 7 bases. Germline V gives CDR1 MNHEY, CDR2 SVGEGT. V lost 2 bases to trimming and J lost 3 bases; unmatched junction nucleotides: 9. The CDR3 length is 17 residues. The CDR3 reads CASSYLAEGPDTGELFF. The CDR3 nucleotides are TGTGCCAGCAGTTACCTAGCGGAAGGGCCAGACACCGGGGAGCTGTTTTTT.

Note on this clonotype: A much larger clone sits a single nucleotide away, making a read error possible. The chain combines TRBV29-1 with TRBJ1-1; TRBD1 is a possible D gene (6 bases). Germline CDR1 and CDR2: SQVTM and ANQGSEA. The CDR3 is made up of 12 amino acids. The CDR3 DNA reads as TGCAGCATTGAGGGGGGCTGGGGAGAAGCTTTCTTT. As protein: CSIEGGWGEAFF.

The chain joins TRBV7-9 to TRBJ1-4, with D perhaps matching TRBD1 (5 bases). The ends were cut back, 4 bases at V and 8 bases at J, with 20 bases in the middle. CDR1 SEHNR and CDR2 FQNEAQ come from the germline V gene (reference sequence). The CDR3 spans 16 residues. CDR3 amino acids: CASSSTGDPYREKLFF. CDR3 sequence (DNA): TGTGCCAGCAGCTCAACGGGGGATCCTTATCGGGAAAAACTGTTTTTT. Combining the CDR3 with reference TRBV7-9 and TRBJ1-4 gives the whole variable domain DTGVSQNPRHKITKRGQNVTFRCDPISEHNRLYWYRQTLGQGPEFLTYFQNEAQLEKSRLLSDRFSAERPKGSFSTLEIQRTEQGDSAMYLCASSSTGDPYREKLFFGSGTQLSVL.

With respect to this clonotype: The junction differs from germline at one of its ends, possibly a read error. This chain uses TRBV4-3 with TRBJ2-6; perhaps D is TRBD1 or TRBD2 (5 bases each). Per the germline V gene, CDR1 is LGHNA and CDR2 is YSLEER. The CDR3 is 19 residues long. CDR3 amino acids: CASSQNLGRGTSGANVPTF. In nucleotides, the CDR3 is TGCGCCAGCAGCCAAAATCTTGGGAGAGGGACCTCTGGGGCCAACGTCCCGACTTTC.

Concerning this clonotype itself: One end of the junction does not line up with germline, which may come from a read error. The chain uses TRBV4-2 and TRBJ2-5, with TRBD2 as a possible D gene (6 bases). The CDR3 runs to 14 residues. Germline assignment: CDR1 LGHNA and CDR2 YNFKEQ. Here the CDR3 DNA reads TGTGCCAGCAGCCATGATAGCGGAGTCAGGACCCAATACTTC. Protein sequence: CASSHDSGVRTQYF.

V usage is TRBV7-9 and J usage is TRBJ2-7; tentatively, D is TRBD1 (6 bases). The V end lost 3 bases, the J end lost 0 bases, and 12 bases lay between the germline ends. CDR3 length: 15 amino acids. The V gene's germline CDR1 is SEHNR and CDR2 FQNEAQ (reference sequence). The CDR3 bases are TGTGCCAGCAGCTTGGAGAGGGGGTACTCCTACGAGCAGTACTTC. Translating it yields CASSLERGYSYEQYF.

About this clonotype: At one boundary the junction diverges from the germline segment, which might be a read error. This rearrangement joins TRBV7-9 to TRBJ2-5; D unclear. Germline V CDR1 and CDR2: SEHNR, FQNEAQ (reference sequence). The length of the CDR3 is 15 residues. CDR3 protein: CASSFPSIGEETEYF. The CDR3, as DNA: TGTGCCAGCAGCTTTCCTAGTATAGGTGAAGAGACCGAGTACTTC.

Notes on this clonotype: This likely comes from a read error, as the CDR3 has no conserved phenylalanine or tryptophan at its end. This rearrangement joins TRBV7-8 to TRBJ1-5; D unclear. The CDR3 has 14 residues. Germline V gene sequence: CDR1 SGHVS, CDR2 FQNEAQ. V gave up 0 bases and J gave up 9 bases, with 12 bases separating them. The CDR3 DNA sequence: TGTGCCAGCAGCTTAGCGCTGGAGGGCTCGCCCCAGCATATT. The encoded protein is CASSLALEGSPQHI.

Of note for this clonotype: As the CDR3 is not closed by the conserved phenylalanine or tryptophan, this likely results from a read error. The J gene is TRBJ2-1, the V gene TRBV29-1, with 7 bases identical to TRBD2. The CDR3 has 15 amino acids. The germline CDR1 and CDR2 sequences are SQVTM and ANQGSEA. This CDR3 is CSVPLGGSSYNEQFL. CDR3 in DNA: TGCAGTGTCCCCCTGGGGGGGAGCTCCTACAATGAGCAGTTCCTC.

This clonotype was counted at least ten times. This chain connects TRBV11-2 to TRBJ2-5; possibly TRBD2 for D (5 bases). This CDR3 has 14 amino acids. The V end lost 5 bases, the J end lost 4 bases, and 14 bases lay between the germline ends. Germline assignment: CDR1 SGHAT and CDR2 FQNNGV. The DNA of the CDR3 is TGTGCCAGCAGCCCCATCCGGGGTGGAGAGACCCAGTACTTC. Amino acids: CASSPIRGGETQYF.

V gene TRBV6-2 or TRBV6-3 combines with J gene TRBJ2-7; D might be TRBD1 or TRBD2, each matching 5 bases. The ends were cut back, 6 bases at V and 7 bases at J, with 19 bases in the middle. This CDR3 has 14 amino acids. Per germline, CDR1 MNHEY and CDR2 SVGEGT. This CDR3 is CASRHTGTLGEQYF. The CDR3 DNA reads as TGTGCCAGCAGACATACCGGGACCCTAGGGGAGCAGTACTTC.

Comment on this clonotype: An end of the junction does not agree with germline; a read error may underlie this. The chain recombines TRBV11-2 with TRBJ1-6; a possible D gene is TRBD1 (6 bases). This CDR3 is 15 amino acids long. Germline CDR1 and CDR2: SGHAT and FQNNGV. The CDR3: CASSPETGLNSPLNF. CDR3 coding DNA: TGTGCCAGCAGTCCCGAGACAGGATTAAATTCACCCCTCAACTTT.

Worth noting for this clonotype: At one end the junction does not follow the germline gene, possibly because of a read error. V usage is TRBV7-8 and J usage is TRBJ2-2; weak D call: TRBD2 (5 bases). The CDR3 sequence is 14 residues long. Per the germline V gene, CDR1 is SGHVS and CDR2 is FQNEAQ. DNA for the CDR3: TGTGCCATCAGCTCTAGCATTCCCTCCGGGGAGCTGTTTTTT. Translated, it gives CAISSSIPSGELFF.

The sample holds a few counts of this clonotype. The chain is built from TRBV5-8 and TRBJ2-1, with D maybe TRBD2 (5 bases). The CDR3 sequence is 14 residues long. CDR1 and CDR2 (germline): SGHTS, YDEGEE. Trimming pared 1 base from V and 8 bases from J, leaving 13 bases between. CDR3 bases: TGTGCCAGCAGCTTGAATCTCCCCGGGGATGAGCAGTTCTTC. As protein: CASSLNLPGDEQFF.

This clonotype was picked up many times. The gene calls are TRBV12-3 or TRBV12-4 and TRBJ2-5; 7 positions agree with TRBD1. V shed 3 bases and J 7 bases; nucleotides not matched to a gene: 8. The CDR3 is made up of 14 amino acids. This CDR3 is CASSFSDRDGTQYF. DNA of the CDR3: TGTGCCAGCAGTTTTTCAGACAGGGACGGGACCCAGTACTTC.

This clonotype was observed many times. This rearrangement joins TRBV29-1 to TRBJ1-5; 7 nucleotides align to TRBD1. CDR3 length: 13 residues. In germline, CDR1 is SQVTM, CDR2 ANQGSEA. V dropped 7 bases and J dropped 6; count of bases not matched to a gene: 9. The CDR3 reads CSAAGTAGQPQHF. The CDR3 DNA is TGCAGCGCAGCTGGGACAGCGGGTCAGCCCCAGCATTTT.

In its sample, this clonotype was seen once. The chain carries TRBV28 and TRBJ1-4, with a weak D call TRBD1 (5 bases). Per germline, CDR1 MDHEN and CDR2 SYDVKM. The CDR3 has 16 residues. The V and J ends lost 6 bases and 2 bases respectively, with 16 bases between them. The CDR3 is CASRTDGGGTNEKLFF. For the CDR3, the DNA is TGTGCCAGCAGGACGGACGGGGGTGGGACTAATGAAAAACTGTTTTTT.

The table lists this clonotype with many counts. This chain connects TRBV12-3 or TRBV12-4 to TRBJ1-1; no clear D. V gave up 3 bases and J gave up 1 base, with 6 bases separating them. The CDR3 has 13 residues. The CDR3 sequence is CASSFGGNTEAFF. CDR3 sequence (DNA): TGTGCCAGCAGTTTTGGAGGGAACACTGAAGCTTTCTTT.

V usage is TRBV6-5 and J usage is TRBJ2-3, with TRBD2 matching 12 bases. V trimming: 7 bases; J trimming: 12 bases; junction bases outside the gene matches: 17. Germline V gene data show CDR1 as MNHEY and CDR2 as SVGAGI. There are 16 residues in the CDR3. The CDR3 nucleotides are TGTGCCAGCATATTCGGACTAGCGGGGACCTGGGAGACCCAGTATTTT. Translated, it gives CASIFGLAGTWETQYF.

CDR3 in amino acids: CASRATIGSPLHF. DNA for the CDR3: TGCGCCAGCAGGGCGACGATTGGGTCACCCCTCCACTTT. This sequence joins TRBV23-1 and TRBJ1-6, with no clear D. TRBV23-1 is classed as an ORF, of uncertain function. CDR3 length: 13 amino acids. V was cut by 6 bases and J by 10 bases, with 13 bases left in between.

The chain couples TRBV2 to TRBJ2-3; TRBD2 aligns across 7 bases. CDR3 length: 15 amino acids. Germline CDR1 and CDR2: SNHLY and FYNNEI. V gave up 6 bases and J gave up 4 bases; unmatched junction bases: 10. CDR3 in DNA: TGTGCCAGCAGGGAGGGACTAACGGTCGCAGATACGCAGTATTTT. Amino acid sequence: CASREGLTVADTQYF.

Note on this clonotype: With a much larger clone just one base away, this may be a read error. The rearrangement uses TRBV6-2 or TRBV6-3 and TRBJ2-7, with 7 bases that match TRBD1. Germline CDR1 and CDR2: MNHEY and SVGEGT. The CDR3 has 14 residues. The V gene end was trimmed by 5 bases and the J gene end by 3 bases; junction bases not matched to a gene: 7. CDR3 in amino acids: CASSQKSGGYEQYF. The CDR3 bases are TGTGCCAGCAGTCAAAAGTCAGGGGGCTACGAGCAGTACTTC.

This clonotype was seen ten or more times. This sequence joins TRBV6-1 and TRBJ1-2, with D unresolved. The CDR3 runs 15 residues. Germline V gene sequence: CDR1 MNHNS, CDR2 SASEGT. V lost 6 bases and J lost 8, with 22 bases in between. The CDR3 nucleotides are TGTGCCAGCAGAGCTACCGTCGCGGCGGTTTTAGGCTACACCTTC. The encoded protein is CASRATVAAVLGYTF.

The CDR3 nucleotides are TGTGCCATCAATCAGGGGTTGGCAGATACGCAGTATTTT. Encoded protein: CAINQGLADTQYF. The chain has TRBV10-3 and TRBJ2-3, with D tentatively TRBD1 (6 bases). V lost 7 bases and J 4 bases, leaving 12 bases between the germline ends. There are 13 residues in the CDR3. CDR1 is ENHRY, CDR2 SYGVKD, per germline.